This TCR beta chain came from a study of CD8+ T cells in alopecia areata. Overall study results and limits: An increase in clonality over normal scalp was evident in lesional scalp, especially alopecia totalis/universalis.

It was cDNA, reverse transcribed from extracted RNA, that served as the sequencing template. Here immunoSEQ multiplex PCR was the method, and the copy in TCRdb shows in-frame clones only, minus some. The sample lists tens of thousands of clones, about 43% occurring once. About this clone: What it binds is not known.

This CDR3 region has 13 residues. Germline V gives CDR1 MNHEY, CDR2 SVGAGI. Trimming removed 5 bases from V and 5 bases from J, with 12 bases in between. Treatment of the sample: oral pan-JAK inhibitor, 5-10 mg twice daily. Specimens obtained from alopecia areata patients comprised lesional scalp punch biopsies and peripheral blood. This specimen was CD8+ T cells sorted from blood, taken at approximately week 37, from a patient treated with tofacitinib. This sequence joins TRBV6-5 and TRBJ2-5; D is ambiguous. This TCR derives from a human donor with alopecia areata. CDR3: CASSTSYRETQYF. CDR3 DNA: TGTGCCAGCAGTACGTCATACCGGGAGACCCAGTACTTC.